The 21 T cell receptor beta chains listed next were all sequenced from one sample in a study of blood T cell repertoires in COVID-19. The data were produced by immunoSEQ multiplex PCR, yet TCRdb's version contains in-frame clones alone and is incomplete. The top ten hold around 3.3% of the sample, which has approximately 270,000 clones, nearly 90% seen once. Material for sequencing was peripheral blood. These receptors all stem from a man between 18 and 29 years old with active or convalescent COVID-19.

This clone was detected only once. This sequence joins TRBV27 and TRBJ2-1; 8 positions agree with TRBD2. CDR3 length: 15 residues. Germline-derived CDR1 and CDR2 are MNHEY and SMNVEV (reference sequence). The J segment lost 4 bases and the V segment lost 6 bases, leaving 8 bases of the junction unmatched. In DNA, the CDR3 is TGTGCCAGCAGCGCGGGAGGCACTAGTTACAATGAGCAGTTCTTC. Translated: CASSAGGTSYNEQFF.

The chain uses TRBV28 and TRBJ2-1; 9 nucleotides match TRBD2. The CDR3 totals 17 residues. The J segment lost 7 bases and the V segment lost 0 bases, leaving 10 bases of the junction unmatched. Germline assignment: CDR1 MDHEN and CDR2 SYDVKM. The CDR3 is CASSLWGEREALNEQFF. CDR3 nucleotides: TGTGCCAGCAGTTTATGGGGAGAGCGGGAGGCCTTGAATGAGCAGTTCTTC.

This clone was counted once. The V gene is TRBV7-2, the J gene TRBJ2-3; 9 bases are shared with TRBD2. V gave up 5 bases and J gave up 6 bases; unmatched junction bases: 12. This CDR3 is 16 amino acids long. Germline-derived CDR1 and CDR2 are SGHTA and FQGNSA. The CDR3 reads CASSLGLARSGDTQYF. The DNA of the CDR3 is TGTGCCAGCAGCCTGGGACTAGCACGCTCAGGGGATACGCAGTATTTT.

This sequence joins TRBV5-4 and TRBJ2-5; TRBD2 matches at 7 bases. V lost 3 bases, J lost 8 bases, and 10 bases stayed unmatched. This CDR3 is 14 amino acids long. The V gene's germline CDR1 is SGHNT and CDR2 YYREEE (reference sequence). The CDR3 sequence is CASSSQRGEGTQYF. For the CDR3, the DNA is TGTGCCAGCAGCTCCCAGCGGGGCGAAGGTACCCAGTACTTC.

The rearrangement joins TRBV19 to TRBJ2-5, with 14 nucleotides matching TRBD2. Trimming took 2 bases from V and 6 from J; bases not matched to a gene: 8. In germline, CDR1 is LNHDA, CDR2 SQIVND (reference sequence). This CDR3 spans 17 amino acids. The CDR3 protein is CASSILGLAGGTQTQYF. The CDR3 coding sequence is TGTGCCAGTAGTATACTTGGACTAGCGGGAGGAACACAGACCCAGTACTTC.

For this clone: At the DNA level, this CDR3 is encoded by other sequences in the same sample as well. The V and J genes are TRBV6-5 and TRBJ1-1, with D unclear. Germline V CDR1 and CDR2: MNHEY, SVGAGI. Trimming left V 5 bases short and J 1 base short, with 5 bases between. The CDR3 runs 12 residues. The CDR3 region has the DNA TGTGCCAGCAGTCCGAGGAACACTGAAGCTTTCTTT. Encoded protein: CASSPRNTEAFF.

This clone occurred a few times. The J gene is TRBJ2-5, the V gene TRBV29-1; D possibly corresponds to TRBD1 (7 bases). CDR1 and CDR2 (germline): SQVTM, ANQGSEA. The CDR3 loop spans 15 amino acids. The ends were cut back, 2 bases at V and 5 bases at J, with 18 bases in the middle. Here the CDR3 reads CSVEFEAGGSETQYF. The CDR3 coding sequence is TGCAGCGTTGAATTTGAGGCAGGGGGGAGTGAGACCCAGTACTTC.

As DNA, the CDR3 is TGTGCCAGCAGTTCATACTCGGGACAGGGGAGGAATGAGCAGTTCTTC. It yields the protein CASSSYSGQGRNEQFF. The chain carries TRBV28 and TRBJ2-1, with 10 positions matching TRBD1. V was clipped by 4 bases and J by 7 bases; unmatched bases: 10. CDR3 size: 16 residues. Germline V gives CDR1 MDHEN, CDR2 SYDVKM.

The V call is TRBV7-3, the J call TRBJ2-3; 8 bases match TRBD2. Germline lookup yields CDR1 SGHTA and CDR2 FQGTGA. J gave up 1 base and V 1 base, and 4 bases lay outside the gene matches. The CDR3 extends over 16 amino acids. In nucleotides, the CDR3 is TGTGCCAGCAGCTTAAGAGCGGGAGTTGGCACAGATACGCAGTATTTT. It is translated as CASSLRAGVGTDTQYF.

This clone has only one observation. This chain uses TRBV3-1 (or the pseudogene TRBV3-2) with TRBJ2-4; tentative D call: TRBD2 (7 bases). Germline CDR1 LGHDT, CDR2 YNNKEL (reference sequence). This CDR3 region has 20 residues. V was shortened by 0 bases and J by 0 bases, with 21 bases between the two germline ends. The CDR3 sequence: CASSQDSQGGDMLAKNIQYF. The CDR3 DNA follows: TGTGCCAGCAGCCAAGATTCCCAGGGAGGGGACATGCTAGCCAAAAACATTCAGTACTTC.

The chain links TRBV5-6 to TRBJ1-1; D not resolved. The CDR3 length is 16 residues. CDR1 and CDR2 (germline): SGHDT, YYEEEE. Between the trimmed V and J ends, which lost 6 bases and 1 base, there was a span of 19 bases. The CDR3: CASTSALGLSNTEAFF. Here the CDR3 DNA reads TGTGCCAGCACCTCAGCACTAGGACTCTCGAACACTGAAGCTTTCTTT.

The gene calls are TRBV20-1 and TRBJ1-5, with 7 bases fitting TRBD1. The CDR3 length is 13 residues. V trimming: 3 bases; J trimming: 5 bases; junction bases outside the gene matches: 4. Germline V lookup: CDR1 DFQATT, CDR2 SNEGSKA (reference sequence). Here the CDR3 reads CSASQGVHQPQHF. CDR3 bases: TGCAGTGCTAGTCAGGGGGTACATCAGCCCCAGCATTTT.

The rearrangement links TRBV7-9 to TRBJ1-6; D not resolved. The germline V gene has CDR1 SEHNR and CDR2 FQNEAQ (reference sequence). The CDR3 totals 12 residues. The V end was cut by 4 bases, the J end by 10 bases, with 8 bases between. The CDR3 here is CASSWEESPLHF. The CDR3 DNA is TGTGCCAGCAGCTGGGAGGAATCACCCCTCCACTTT.

The chain couples TRBV20-1 to TRBJ2-5, with no clear D. The germline V and J ends were trimmed by 3 bases and 5 bases, with 16 bases remaining between them. The CDR3 has 14 amino acids. Germline V CDR1 and CDR2: DFQATT, SNEGSKA (reference sequence). This CDR3 is CSASVPRGEETQYF. CDR3 in DNA: TGCAGTGCTAGTGTGCCGCGCGGAGAGGAGACCCAGTACTTC.

V gene TRBV10-3 combines with J gene TRBJ2-1, with TRBD1 identical over 9 bases. This CDR3 has 15 amino acids. V was clipped by 0 bases and J by 9 bases; unmatched bases: 6. Germline V gene data show CDR1 as ENHRY and CDR2 as SYGVKD. As DNA, the CDR3 is TGTGCCATCAGTGAGTCAGGGACAGGGTATGGTGAGCAGTTCTTC. This codes for CAISESGTGYGEQFF.

The gene calls are TRBV28 and TRBJ2-1; D unclear. The V and J ends lost 5 bases and 8 bases respectively, with 13 bases between them. Germline V gene data show CDR1 as MDHEN and CDR2 as SYDVKM. This CDR3 region has 13 residues. The CDR3 sequence: CASSPPPAYEQFF. CDR3 in DNA: TGTGCCAGCAGTCCCCCCCCCGCGTATGAGCAGTTCTTC.

The chain couples TRBV27 to TRBJ1-2, with unresolved D. Germline CDR1 MNHEY, CDR2 SMNVEV (reference sequence). The V and J ends lost 3 bases and 4 bases respectively, with 9 bases between them. This CDR3 has 13 residues. Here the CDR3 DNA reads TGTGCCAGCAGTTTTCGGGGTGCCTATGGCTACACCTTC. This codes for CASSFRGAYGYTF.

The chain has TRBV19 and TRBJ1-2; no definite D call. Deletions cut 5 bases from V and 4 bases from J, with 5 bases between. Germline V gene sequence: CDR1 LNHDA, CDR2 SQIVND (reference sequence). This CDR3 is 11 amino acids long. This chain's CDR3 is CASSYLYGYTF. Written as DNA, the CDR3 is TGTGCCAGTAGTTATCTCTATGGCTACACCTTC.

This chain links TRBV6-5 with TRBJ1-1; a possible D gene is TRBD1 (6 bases). Germline CDR1 and CDR2: MNHEY and SVGAGI. The CDR3 is 14 amino acids. Trimming pared 5 bases from V and 5 bases from J, leaving 15 bases between. The CDR3 sequence: CASSPPGDSTEAFF. The CDR3 bases are TGTGCCAGCAGTCCCCCAGGGGATTCGACTGAAGCTTTCTTT.

The chain is built from TRBV4-3 and TRBJ2-4, with TRBD1 matching 10 bases. Trimming at V came to 2 bases and at J to 1 base, leaving 5 bases not matched to a gene. The CDR3 length is 17 residues. The germline V gene has CDR1 LGHNA and CDR2 YSLEER. This CDR3 reads CASSQIGTGEAKNIQYF. The CDR3 nucleotides are TGCGCCAGCAGCCAAATTGGGACAGGGGAGGCCAAAAACATTCAGTACTTC.

V is TRBV12-5 and J is TRBJ1-6; tentatively, D is TRBD1 (5 bases). This CDR3 has 15 residues. The germline V and J ends were trimmed by 5 bases and 4 bases, with 12 bases remaining between them. Looked up from germline, CDR1 is LGHNT and CDR2 is FRNRAP. The CDR3 bases are TGTGCTAGTGGTACTGGACACTTTTATAATTCACCCCTCCACTTT. This codes for CASGTGHFYNSPLHF.